The clone carrying this T cell receptor beta chain was seen a handful of times. Its specificity is unknown. This sample also contains other DNA sequences that code for the same CDR3. The method was immunoSEQ multiplex PCR; TCRdb's version includes in-frame clones alone and lacks a portion of them. The sample gives about 300,000 clones, roughly three quarters of which show up once; about 6% is in the top ten. V was trimmed by 2 bases and J by 6 bases, leaving 3 bases between them. The CDR3 spans 11 residues. Germline lookup yields CDR1 ENHRY and CDR2 SYGVKD. This specimen belongs to a study of cytotoxic CD8 clonotypes in ibrutinib-treated CLL. On the study more broadly: Included were some eleven relapsed/refractory and some 15 treatment-naive patients, of whom fewer than 18 were IGHV unmutated. Investigators reported some 25 partial and 2 complete responses; after median roughly 65 months, roughly 15 patients remained remitted and about 12 progressed. Study conclusions and caveats: The times at which samples were taken varied between sustained-remission and progressing patients. Stable or contracted on treatment, public clonotypes were also uncommon.

This TCR was sampled from a human donor with chronic lymphocytic leukemia. The V call is TRBV10-3, the J call TRBJ2-3; no clear D. The material sequenced was PBMCs, taken at disease progression, from a patient treated with ibrutinib. The CDR3 DNA is TGTGCCATCAGTGAGGGGGATACGCAGTATTTT. Translating it yields CAISEGDTQYF.